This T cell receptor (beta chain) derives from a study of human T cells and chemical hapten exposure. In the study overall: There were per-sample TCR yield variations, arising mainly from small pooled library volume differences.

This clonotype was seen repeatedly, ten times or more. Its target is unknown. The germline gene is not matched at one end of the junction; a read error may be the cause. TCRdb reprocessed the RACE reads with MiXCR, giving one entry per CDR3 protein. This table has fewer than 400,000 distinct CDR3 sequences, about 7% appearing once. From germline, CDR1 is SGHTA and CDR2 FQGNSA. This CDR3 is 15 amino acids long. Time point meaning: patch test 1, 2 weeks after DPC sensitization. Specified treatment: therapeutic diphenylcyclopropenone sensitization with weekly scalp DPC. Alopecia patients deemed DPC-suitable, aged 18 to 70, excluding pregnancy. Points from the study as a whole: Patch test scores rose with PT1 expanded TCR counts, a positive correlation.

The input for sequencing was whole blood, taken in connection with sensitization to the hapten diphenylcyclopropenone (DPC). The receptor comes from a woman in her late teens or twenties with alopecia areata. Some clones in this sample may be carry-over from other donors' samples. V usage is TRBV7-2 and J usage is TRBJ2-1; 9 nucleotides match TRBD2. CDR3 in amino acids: CASTLGSGGYNEQFF. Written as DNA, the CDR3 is TGTGCCAGCACCTTAGGTAGCGGGGGTTACAATGAGCAGTTCTTC.